The source of this T cell receptor beta chain is a study of OX40 agonist ivuxolimab in advanced cancers. The overall study: Prior therapy, whether anti-PD-1, anti-PD-L1 or anti-CTLA-4, was allowed, and 35% to 40% had some.

This table comes from immunoSEQ multiplex PCR, and its TCRdb copy is limited to in-frame clones, with some not included. Altogether 25,000 to 35,000 clones are present, more than 75% being singletons, with the ten largest covering roughly 25%. General study findings and limits: At 0.1 to 3.0 mg/kg and by week 6, CD4+ and CD8+ T cells in the blood had expanded clonally. More expanded clones were seen, on average, in CD8+ T cells than in CD4+.

A remark on this clone: The antigen is unknown.

Sequenced here: CD4+ or CD8+ T cells sorted from blood, sampled in a trial of the OX40 agonist ivuxolimab. The sequence was obtained from an adult with an advanced solid tumor such as melanoma, head and neck, liver or kidney cancer.

CDR3 sequence (DNA): TGTGCCAGCAGCTTAGGGGTAGTCACAGATACGCAGTATTTT. Its protein is CASSLGVVTDTQYF. The chain recombines TRBV7-6 with TRBJ2-3; no firm D call. The CDR3 is made up of 14 amino acids. V lost 1 base, J lost 2 bases, and 7 bases lay in between. Germline V lookup: CDR1 SGHVS, CDR2 FNYEAQ.